This TCR beta chain was identified during a study of T cells after posttransplantation cyclophosphamide. Produced via immunoSEQ multiplex PCR; TCRdb's table is partial and in-frame only. The sample consists of tens of thousands of clones, over 85% of them appearing once. The germline gives CDR1 MDHEN, CDR2 SYDVKM. J gave up 2 bases and V 7 bases, and 9 bases lay outside the gene matches. CDR3 length: 15 residues. Points on this clone: Its antigen is not identified.

General study results and limits: TRB clonality was highly associated with recipient CMV seropositivity and reactivation. TRB overlap between skin or GI tissue T cells and blood was limited.

The receptor comes from a woman younger than 45 in good health and a related stem cell transplant donor. V usage is TRBV28 and J usage is TRBJ2-7; 9 positions agree with TRBD1. The sample comprised PBMCs. Here the CDR3 DNA reads TGTGCCAGCAACCCCCCAGGGACAGGGACCTACGAGCAGTACTTC. Translating gives CASNPPGTGTYEQYF.